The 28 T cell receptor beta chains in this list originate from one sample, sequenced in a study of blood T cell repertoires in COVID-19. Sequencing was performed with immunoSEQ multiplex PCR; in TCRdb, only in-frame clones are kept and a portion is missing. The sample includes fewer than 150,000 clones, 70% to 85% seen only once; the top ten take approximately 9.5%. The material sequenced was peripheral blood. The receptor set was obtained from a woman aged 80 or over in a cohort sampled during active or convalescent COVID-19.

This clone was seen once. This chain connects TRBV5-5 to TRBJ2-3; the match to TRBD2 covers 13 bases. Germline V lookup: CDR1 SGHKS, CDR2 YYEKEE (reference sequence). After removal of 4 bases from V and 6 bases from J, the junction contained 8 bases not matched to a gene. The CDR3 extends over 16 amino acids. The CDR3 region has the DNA TGTGCCAGCAGCGGGGGACTAGCGGGGCCCGTGGATACGCAGTATTTT. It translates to CASSGGLAGPVDTQYF.

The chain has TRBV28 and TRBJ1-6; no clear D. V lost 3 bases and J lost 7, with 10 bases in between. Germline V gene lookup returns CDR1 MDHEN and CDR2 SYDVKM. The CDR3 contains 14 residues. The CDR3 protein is CASSLLAGNSPLHF. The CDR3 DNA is TGTGCCAGCAGTTTGTTGGCGGGGAATTCACCCCTCCACTTT.

DNA for the CDR3: TGTGCCAGCAGCCCCACCCGCCGGGGGGCCATCTACAATGAGCAGTTCTTC. Protein: CASSPTRRGAIYNEQFF. V usage is TRBV4-2 and J usage is TRBJ2-1, with D perhaps matching TRBD2 (7 bases). Looked up from germline, CDR1 is LGHNA and CDR2 is YNFKEQ. Trimming took off 4 bases at V and 3 bases at J, with 19 bases between the two ends. This CDR3 comprises 17 residues.

The CDR3 region is CASRPPADTQYF. Written as DNA, the CDR3 is TGTGCCAGCAGGCCCCCGGCAGATACGCAGTATTTT. The chain links TRBV7-2 to TRBJ2-3; D remains ambiguous. Per germline, CDR1 SGHTA and CDR2 FQGNSA. There are 12 residues in the CDR3. Trimming cost V 6 bases and J 4 bases, with 8 bases left between them.

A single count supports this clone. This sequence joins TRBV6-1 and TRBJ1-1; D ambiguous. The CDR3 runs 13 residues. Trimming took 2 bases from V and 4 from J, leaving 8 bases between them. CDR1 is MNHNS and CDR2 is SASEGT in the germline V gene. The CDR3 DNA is TGTGCCAGCAGTGAATCTTTCTCCACTGAAGCTTTCTTT. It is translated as CASSESFSTEAFF.

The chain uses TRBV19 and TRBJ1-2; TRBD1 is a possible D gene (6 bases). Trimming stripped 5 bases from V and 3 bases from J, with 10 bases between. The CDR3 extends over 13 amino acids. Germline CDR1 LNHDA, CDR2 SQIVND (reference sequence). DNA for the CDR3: TGTGCCAGTAGTCTCAGGGGAGACTATGGCTACACCTTC. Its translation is CASSLRGDYGYTF.

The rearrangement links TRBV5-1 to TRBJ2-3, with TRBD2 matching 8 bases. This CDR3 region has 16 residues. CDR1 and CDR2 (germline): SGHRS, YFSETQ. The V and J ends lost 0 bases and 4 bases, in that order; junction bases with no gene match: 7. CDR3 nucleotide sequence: TGCGCCAGCAGCTTGGACGGGGGGGCCTTATCAGATACGCAGTATTTT. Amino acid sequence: CASSLDGGALSDTQYF.

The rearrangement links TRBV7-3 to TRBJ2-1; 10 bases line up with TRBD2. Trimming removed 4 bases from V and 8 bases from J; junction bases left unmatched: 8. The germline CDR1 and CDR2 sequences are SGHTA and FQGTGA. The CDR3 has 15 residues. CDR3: CASSSQRGGHDEQFF. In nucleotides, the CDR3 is TGTGCCAGCAGCTCCCAGCGGGGGGGCCACGATGAGCAGTTCTTC.

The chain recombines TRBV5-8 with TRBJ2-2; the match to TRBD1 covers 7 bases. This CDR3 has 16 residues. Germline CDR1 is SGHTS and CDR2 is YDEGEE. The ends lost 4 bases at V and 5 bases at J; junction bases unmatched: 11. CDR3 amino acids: CASSRTKGAGTGELFF. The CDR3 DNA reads TGTGCCAGCAGCCGAACAAAGGGGGCAGGGACCGGGGAGCTGTTTTTT.

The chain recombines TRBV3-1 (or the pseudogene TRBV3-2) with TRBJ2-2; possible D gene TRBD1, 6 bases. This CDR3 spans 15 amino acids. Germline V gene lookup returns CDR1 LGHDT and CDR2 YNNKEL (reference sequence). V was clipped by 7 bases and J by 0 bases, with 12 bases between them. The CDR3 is CASTRGAANTGELFF. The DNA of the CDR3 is TGTGCCAGCACCAGGGGCGCGGCGAACACCGGGGAGCTGTTTTTT.

The CDR3 loop reads CASSPRGTANTEAFF. CDR3 DNA: TGTGCCAGTAGTCCCAGGGGGACTGCGAACACTGAAGCTTTCTTT. The J gene is TRBJ1-1, the V gene TRBV19, with 7 bases fitting TRBD1. CDR1 and CDR2 (germline): LNHDA, SQIVND (reference sequence). J gave up 1 base and V 5 bases, and 7 bases lay outside the gene matches. This CDR3 is built from 15 residues.

CDR3 coding DNA: TGTGCCAGCAGTTTAAGGGGGAAAGCTGGCTACACCTTC. Protein product: CASSLRGKAGYTF. The rearrangement links TRBV28 to TRBJ1-2, with D tentatively TRBD1 (6 bases). V was pared by 2 bases and J by 7 bases, with 11 bases between. In germline, CDR1 is MDHEN, CDR2 SYDVKM. This CDR3 contains 13 residues.

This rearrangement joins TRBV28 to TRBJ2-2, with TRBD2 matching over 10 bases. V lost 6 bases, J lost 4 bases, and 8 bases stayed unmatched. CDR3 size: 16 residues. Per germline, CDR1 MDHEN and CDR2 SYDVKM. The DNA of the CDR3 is TGTGCCAGCAGGAGAGCTAGCGGGGGCGCCACCGGGGAGCTGTTTTTT. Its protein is CASRRASGGATGELFF.

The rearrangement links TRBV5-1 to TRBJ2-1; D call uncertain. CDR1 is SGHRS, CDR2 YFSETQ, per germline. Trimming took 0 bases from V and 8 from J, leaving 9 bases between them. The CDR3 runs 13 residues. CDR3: CASSLGFRDEQFF. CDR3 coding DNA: TGCGCCAGCAGCTTGGGGTTTCGCGATGAGCAGTTCTTC. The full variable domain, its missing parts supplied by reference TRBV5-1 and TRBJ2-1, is KAGVTQTPRYLIKTRGQQVTLSCSPISGHRSVSWYQQTPGQGLQFLFEYFSETQRNKGNFPGRFSGRQFSNSRSEMNVSTLELGDSALYLCASSLGFRDEQFFGPGTRLTVL.

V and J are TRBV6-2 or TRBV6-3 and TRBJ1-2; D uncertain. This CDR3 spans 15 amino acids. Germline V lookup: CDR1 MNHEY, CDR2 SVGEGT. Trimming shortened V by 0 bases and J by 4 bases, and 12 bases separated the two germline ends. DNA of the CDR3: TGTGCCAGCAGTTACTCTGCAGGATCAACCTATGGCTACACCTTC. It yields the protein CASSYSAGSTYGYTF.

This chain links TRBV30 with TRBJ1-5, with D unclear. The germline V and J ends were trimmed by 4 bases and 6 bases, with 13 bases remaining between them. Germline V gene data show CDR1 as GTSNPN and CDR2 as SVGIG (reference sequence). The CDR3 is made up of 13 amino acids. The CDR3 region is CAWTRGSGQPQHF. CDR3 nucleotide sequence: TGTGCCTGGACCCGGGGTAGCGGTCAGCCCCAGCATTTT.

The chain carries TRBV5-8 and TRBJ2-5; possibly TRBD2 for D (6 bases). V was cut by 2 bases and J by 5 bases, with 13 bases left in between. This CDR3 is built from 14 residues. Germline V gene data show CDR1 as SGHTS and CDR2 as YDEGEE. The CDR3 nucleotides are TGTGCCAGCAGCTTACGGGGGACTCGGGAGACCCAGTACTTC. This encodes CASSLRGTRETQYF.

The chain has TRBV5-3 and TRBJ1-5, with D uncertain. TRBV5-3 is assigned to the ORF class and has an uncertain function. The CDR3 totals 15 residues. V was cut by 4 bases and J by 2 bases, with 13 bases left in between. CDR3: CARSNNYRGNQPQHF. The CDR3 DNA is TGTGCCAGAAGCAACAACTACCGGGGCAATCAGCCCCAGCATTTT.

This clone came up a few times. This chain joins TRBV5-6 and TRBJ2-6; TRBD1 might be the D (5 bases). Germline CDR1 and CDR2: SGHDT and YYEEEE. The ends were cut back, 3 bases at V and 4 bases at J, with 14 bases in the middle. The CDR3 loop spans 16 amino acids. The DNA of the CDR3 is TGTGCCAGCAGCTATACAGGCTCCTCGGGGGCCAACGTCCTGACTTTC. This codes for CASSYTGSSGANVLTF.

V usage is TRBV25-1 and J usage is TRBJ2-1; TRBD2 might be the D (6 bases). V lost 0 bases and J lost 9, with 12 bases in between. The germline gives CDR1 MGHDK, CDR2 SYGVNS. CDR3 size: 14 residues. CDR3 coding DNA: TGTGCCAGCAGTGAATATATGGGTAGCGGTGAGCAGTTCTTC. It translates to CASSEYMGSGEQFF.

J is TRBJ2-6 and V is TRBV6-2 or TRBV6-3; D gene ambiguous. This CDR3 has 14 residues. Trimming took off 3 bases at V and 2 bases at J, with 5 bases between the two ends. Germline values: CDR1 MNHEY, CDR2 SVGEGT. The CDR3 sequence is CASSYGTGANVLTF. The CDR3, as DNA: TGTGCCAGCAGTTATGGCACTGGGGCCAACGTCCTGACTTTC.

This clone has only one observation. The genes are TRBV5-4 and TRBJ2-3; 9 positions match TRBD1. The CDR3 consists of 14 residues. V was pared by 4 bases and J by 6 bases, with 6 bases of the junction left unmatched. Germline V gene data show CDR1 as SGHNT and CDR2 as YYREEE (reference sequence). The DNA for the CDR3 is TGTGCCAGCAGCAGTAGGACAGGGGATGATACGCAGTATTTT. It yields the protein CASSSRTGDDTQYF.

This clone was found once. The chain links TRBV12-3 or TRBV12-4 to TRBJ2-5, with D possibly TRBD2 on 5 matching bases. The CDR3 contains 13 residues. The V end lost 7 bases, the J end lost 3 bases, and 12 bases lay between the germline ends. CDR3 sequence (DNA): TGTGCCAGCACCCGAGGGCCGGAAGAGACCCAGTACTTC. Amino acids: CASTRGPEETQYF.

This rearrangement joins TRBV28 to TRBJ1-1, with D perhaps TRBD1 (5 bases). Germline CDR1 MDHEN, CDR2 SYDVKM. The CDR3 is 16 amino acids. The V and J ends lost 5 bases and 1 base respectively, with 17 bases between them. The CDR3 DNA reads TGTGCCAGCAGTGTAAATACCGGGACTCGGAACACTGAAGCTTTCTTT. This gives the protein CASSVNTGTRNTEAFF.

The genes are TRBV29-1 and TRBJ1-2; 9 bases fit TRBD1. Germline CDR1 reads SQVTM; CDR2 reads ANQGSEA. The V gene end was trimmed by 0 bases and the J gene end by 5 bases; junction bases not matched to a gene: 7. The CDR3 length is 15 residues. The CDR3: CSVEDRGDRVYGYTF. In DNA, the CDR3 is TGCAGCGTTGAAGATCGTGGGGACAGGGTATATGGCTACACCTTC.

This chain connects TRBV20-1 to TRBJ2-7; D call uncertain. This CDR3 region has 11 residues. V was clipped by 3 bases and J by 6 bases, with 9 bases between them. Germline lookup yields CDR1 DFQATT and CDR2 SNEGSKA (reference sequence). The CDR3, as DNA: TGCAGTGCTAGCCGAGTTACCGAGCAGTACTTC. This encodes CSASRVTEQYF.

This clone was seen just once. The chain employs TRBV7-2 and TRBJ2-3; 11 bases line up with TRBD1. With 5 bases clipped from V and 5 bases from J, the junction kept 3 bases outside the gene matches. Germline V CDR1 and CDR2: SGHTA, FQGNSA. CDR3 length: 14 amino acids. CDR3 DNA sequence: TGTGCCAGCAGCCCGGACAGGGGGCGAGATACGCAGTATTTT. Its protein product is CASSPDRGRDTQYF.

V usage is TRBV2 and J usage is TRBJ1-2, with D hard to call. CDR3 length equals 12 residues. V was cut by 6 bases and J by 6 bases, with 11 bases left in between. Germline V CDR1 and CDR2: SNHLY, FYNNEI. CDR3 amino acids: CASSAYPHGYTF. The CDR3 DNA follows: TGTGCCAGCAGCGCGTACCCGCATGGCTACACCTTC. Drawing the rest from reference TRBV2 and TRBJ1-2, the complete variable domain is EPEVTQTPSHQVTQMGQEVILRCVPISNHLYFYWYRQILGQKVEFLVSFYNNEISEKSEIFDDQFSVERPDGSNFTLKIRSTKLEDSAMYFCASSAYPHGYTFGSGTRLTVV.